These 5 T cell receptor beta chains originate from one sample sequenced in a study of cytomegalovirus exposure and HLA in healthy donors. PCR used 60 Vbeta primers and 13 Jbeta primers. Sequenced by immunoSEQ multiplex PCR; TCRdb stores in-frame clones only, minus some. This sample carries over 65,000 clones, roughly 69% of them seen once, and the ten largest clones take 6.5% to 7.5%. Sequences were obtained from PBMCs. These receptors came from a woman aged 50 to 60 in good health and CMV-seropositive.

This clone was seen only a few times. The chain recombines TRBV6-1 with TRBJ2-5; TRBD1 might be the D (5 bases). CDR3 size: 14 residues. CDR1 and CDR2 from the germline V gene are MNHNS and SASEGT. V was shortened by 8 bases and J by 4 bases, with 17 bases between the two germline ends. The CDR3: CASGQGEWGETQYF. The CDR3 DNA sequence: TGTGCCAGCGGGCAAGGGGAATGGGGAGAGACCCAGTACTTC.

The J gene is TRBJ2-3, the V gene TRBV14; unclear D gene. The germline V gene has CDR1 SGHDN and CDR2 FVKESK. Trimming took off 2 bases at V and 4 bases at J, with 7 bases between the two ends. This CDR3 has 13 residues. In nucleotides, the CDR3 is TGTGCCAGCAGCCAATCACTGTCAGATACGCAGTATTTT. It is translated as CASSQSLSDTQYF.

The chain couples TRBV25-1 to TRBJ1-2; D might be TRBD1 (6 bases). V was pared by 2 bases and J by 6 bases, with 13 bases between. Per germline, CDR1 MGHDK and CDR2 SYGVNS. CDR3 size: 14 residues. The CDR3 DNA reads TGTGCCAGCAGTGAAGGAGTCAGGGGCCATGGCTACACCTTC. Translating gives CASSEGVRGHGYTF.

This clone was recorded a few times. This sequence joins TRBV6-5 and TRBJ1-2, with TRBD1 matching 7 bases. V lost 6 bases to trimming and J lost 7 bases; unmatched junction nucleotides: 5. The CDR3 is 12 amino acids. Germline V gene data show CDR1 as MNHEY and CDR2 as SVGAGI. As DNA, the CDR3 is TGTGCCAGCAGCCAGACAGGGATTGGCTACACCTTC. Residues: CASSQTGIGYTF.

This clone was counted a few times. V is TRBV7-9 and J is TRBJ1-1; no clear D. CDR3 length equals 14 residues. Trimming left V 1 base short and J 1 base short, with 7 bases between. Germline CDR1 reads SEHNR; CDR2 reads FQNEAQ (reference sequence). Written as DNA, the CDR3 is TGTGCCAGCAGCTTAGTTGGCAGGAACACTGAAGCTTTCTTT. Translated: CASSLVGRNTEAFF. Combining the CDR3 with reference TRBV7-9 and TRBJ1-1 gives the whole variable domain DTGVSQNPRHKITKRGQNVTFRCDPISEHNRLYWYRQTLGQGPEFLTYFQNEAQLEKSRLLSDRFSAERPKGSFSTLEIQRTEQGDSAMYLCASSLVGRNTEAFFGQGTRLTVV.